This T cell receptor (beta chain) was sequenced in a study of beta chain features in type 1 diabetes. Expressed TCRB transcripts got sequenced, as all isolated RNA was reverse transcribed. Clones were read by immunoSEQ multiplex PCR, and TCRdb kept only the in-frame ones, dropping some. Here the sample spans 400,000 to 600,000 clones, about 29% being singletons. This clonotype originated in a man younger than 30 in good health. The sequenced sample was naive CD4+ T cells from blood.

CDR3: CASSVEQGSSYEQYF. DNA of the CDR3: TGTGCCAGCAGCGTAGAACAGGGAAGCTCCTACGAGCAGTACTTC. The chain combines TRBV9 with TRBJ2-7; a weak D match, TRBD1 (6 bases). Germline V gives CDR1 SGDLS, CDR2 YYNGEE. V was clipped by 0 bases and J by 0 bases, with 10 bases between them. The CDR3 extends over 15 amino acids.